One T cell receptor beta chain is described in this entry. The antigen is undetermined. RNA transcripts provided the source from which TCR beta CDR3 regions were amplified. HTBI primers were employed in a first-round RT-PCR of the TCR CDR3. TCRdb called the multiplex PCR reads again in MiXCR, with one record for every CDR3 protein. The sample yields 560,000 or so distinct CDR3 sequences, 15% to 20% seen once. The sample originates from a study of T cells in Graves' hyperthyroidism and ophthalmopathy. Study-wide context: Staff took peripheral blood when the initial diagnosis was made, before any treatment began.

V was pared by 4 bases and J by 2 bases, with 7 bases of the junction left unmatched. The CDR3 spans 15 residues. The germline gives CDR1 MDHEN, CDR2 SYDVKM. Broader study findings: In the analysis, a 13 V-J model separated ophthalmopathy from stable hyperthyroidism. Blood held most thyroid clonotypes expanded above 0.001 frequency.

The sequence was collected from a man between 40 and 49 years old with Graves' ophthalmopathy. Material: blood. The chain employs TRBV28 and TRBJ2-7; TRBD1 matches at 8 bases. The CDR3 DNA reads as TGTGCCAGCAGTTCCGGGACAGGCCACCCCTACGAGCAGTACTTC. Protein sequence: CASSSGTGHPYEQYF.